These T cell receptor beta chains were read from a single sample in a study of blood T cell repertoires in COVID-19. TCRdb keeps only in-frame clones here, not all; method: immunoSEQ multiplex PCR. The sample comprises 120,000 or so clones, roughly four fifths of which are singletons, and 9% to 14% rests with the top ten. Specimen: peripheral blood. The receptors stem from a human donor in a cohort sampled during active COVID-19. Each CDR3 is given with its conserved first and last residue.

V gene	J gene	CDR3 protein
TRBV3-1/TRBV3-2	TRBJ1-2	CASSQDGTGSYNTF
TRBV24-1	TRBJ2-7	CATSADFPPYEQYF
TRBV5-4	TRBJ2-1	CASSPGNTGYNEQFF
TRBV7-9	TRBJ1-6	CASSSDRVDNSPLHF
TRBV7-9	TRBJ2-2	CASSLESLQGAPLSGELFF
TRBV28	TRBJ1-6	CASRPGQGLVPLHF
TRBV2	TRBJ1-4	CASSEEAGGWEKLFF
TRBV9	TRBJ2-7	CASAPGHSYEQYF
TRBV7-2	TRBJ2-5	CASSLEGVTQETQYF
TRBV5-1	TRBJ2-7	CASSLVGDSYEQYF
TRBV5-1	TRBJ2-1	CASSSEAGGSSYNEQFF
TRBV27	TRBJ1-6	CASSFGTVNSPLHF
TRBV27	TRBJ2-3	CASSLKGGTDTQYF
TRBV7-9	TRBJ2-3	CASSFGGGGGDTQYF
TRBV7-2	TRBJ1-1	CASTDRGPDRAFF
TRBV3-1/TRBV3-2	TRBJ2-6	CASSPGTGSSGANVLTF
TRBV5-1	TRBJ2-7	CASSLDQGPYEQYF
TRBV19	TRBJ1-6	CASSPEQGTKRSPLHF
TRBV19	TRBJ2-5	CASSIARQNLGGTQYF
TRBV14	TRBJ2-7	CASSQELAGYYEQYF
TRBV29-1	TRBJ2-7	CSAHLRTGGSYEQYF
TRBV5-6	TRBJ2-7	CASSPRLTGTYEQYF
TRBV4-1	TRBJ1-5	CASSQDGAGEQPQHF
TRBV5-1	TRBJ2-2	CASSLSQGGPGELFF
TRBV6-5	TRBJ2-2	CASSPTSMGELFF
TRBV5-8	TRBJ2-1	CASIRWAGVYNEQFF
TRBV11-2	TRBJ2-5	CASSQGGGWRETQYF
TRBV7-6	TRBJ2-3	CASSLRAGDTDTQYF
TRBV5-1	TRBJ2-5	CASSFTSGGAQETQYF
TRBV2	TRBJ1-2	CASSEVQGVNYGYTF
TRBV28	TRBJ2-5	CASSYLAGGPVGTQYF
TRBV6-2/TRBV6-3	TRBJ2-2	CASSYSWGTTGELFF
TRBV4-3	TRBJ2-7	CASSQDNRGYEQYF